These 6 T cell receptor beta chains were all obtained from the same sample, sequenced in a study of blood T cell repertoires in COVID-19. Repertoires were generated with immunoSEQ multiplex PCR, while TCRdb's copy carries only in-frame clones and drops some. Of about 80,000 clones in the sample, roughly 79% are singletons; the top ten hold approximately 15%. Material for sequencing was peripheral blood. Receptors were obtained from a human donor in a cohort sampled during active COVID-19.

DNA for the CDR3: TGTGCGGGCGGGGAGGGTGGTACCGGGGAGCTGTTTTTT. It is translated as CAGGEGGTGELFF. The gene calls are TRBV19 and TRBJ2-2; TRBD2 matches at 7 bases. The CDR3 has 13 amino acids. Germline CDR1 reads LNHDA; CDR2 reads SQIVND (reference sequence).

Remarks on this clone: With a far larger clone one base away, a read error is the likely cause. This rearrangement joins TRBV7-9 to TRBJ2-3; D gene unclear. The CDR3 sequence is 11 residues long. V gave up 5 bases and J gave up 2 bases, with 2 bases separating them. Germline CDR1 is SEHNR and CDR2 is FQNEAQ (reference sequence). CDR3 region: CASSLTDTQYF. The CDR3 DNA sequence: TGTGCCAGCAGCCTCACAGATACGCAGTATTTT.

CDR3 nucleotide sequence: TGTGCCAGCAGTTACCCGGCTCAGGGGGCCGGGCAGTTCTTC. Amino acids: CASSYPAQGAGQFF. The chain recombines TRBV6-2 or TRBV6-3 with TRBJ2-1; 8 nucleotides align to TRBD1. The J segment lost 12 bases and the V segment lost 2 bases, leaving 9 bases of the junction unmatched. CDR1 is MNHEY, CDR2 SVGEGT, per germline. The CDR3 has 14 residues.

This chain links TRBV7-2 with TRBJ1-2; 9 bases match TRBD1. Trimming cost V 4 bases and J 1 base; bases outside gene matches: 13. CDR1 and CDR2 from the germline V gene are SGHTA and FQGNSA. CDR3 length: 18 residues. CDR3 DNA: TGTGCCAGCAGCTCCCGCCCTCCGGGACAGGGTCTTAACTATGGCTACACCTTC. Translating it yields CASSSRPPGQGLNYGYTF.

The V and J genes are TRBV18 and TRBJ1-1; 10 bases align to TRBD1. This CDR3 comprises 16 residues. J was trimmed by 3 bases and V by 6 bases; bases with no gene match: 10. Germline assignment: CDR1 KGHSH and CDR2 LQKENI. The CDR3 spells CASSSGTGVGDTEAFF. The CDR3 nucleotides read TGTGCCAGCTCTTCCGGGACAGGGGTTGGGGACACTGAAGCTTTCTTT.

This clone was counted a single time. The rearrangement links TRBV5-6 to TRBJ2-5, with D possibly TRBD1 on 5 matching bases. From germline, CDR1 is SGHDT and CDR2 YYEEEE. Trimming cost V 0 bases and J 4 bases, with 7 bases left between them. The CDR3 covers 13 residues. The DNA for the CDR3 is TGTGCCAGCAGCTTGGGACAGAGAGAGACCCAGTACTTC. It translates to CASSLGQRETQYF.